The TCR beta chain described here comes from a study of post-analysis software for immune sequencing data. About the research overall: The study covered relapsing-remitting, secondary progressive and progressive-relapsing courses of multiple sclerosis.

A few counts support this clonotype. Its antigen is not known. cDNA libraries of TCR beta carried unique molecular identifiers. Researchers reported a few hundred thousand cDNA molecules coming from roughly 0.93 to 9.6 million T cells. TCRdb re-analysed the PCR reads in MiXCR, keeping a single row per CDR3 protein. This table holds 150,000 to 200,000 distinct CDR3 sequences, around 34% found once. The study, taken as a whole, reports: A significant reduction in normalized Chao1 diversity was observed in multiple sclerosis patients versus controls. About five TRBV segments occurring more often in patients than controls included TRBV5-6, TRBV5-1 and TRBV20-1.

This CDR3 comprises 16 residues. Germline loops: CDR1 LGHNT, CDR2 FRNRAP. This specimen was blood, taken after autologous hematopoietic stem cell transplantation. The receptor was derived from a girl aged 5-17 years with multiple sclerosis. The chain couples TRBV12-5 to TRBJ2-4; tentatively, D is TRBD1 or TRBD2 (6 bases each). The CDR3 region is CARGPHPSKAKNIQYF. CDR3 sequence (DNA): TGTGCCCGGGGGCCCCATCCTAGCAAGGCCAAAAACATTCAGTACTTC.